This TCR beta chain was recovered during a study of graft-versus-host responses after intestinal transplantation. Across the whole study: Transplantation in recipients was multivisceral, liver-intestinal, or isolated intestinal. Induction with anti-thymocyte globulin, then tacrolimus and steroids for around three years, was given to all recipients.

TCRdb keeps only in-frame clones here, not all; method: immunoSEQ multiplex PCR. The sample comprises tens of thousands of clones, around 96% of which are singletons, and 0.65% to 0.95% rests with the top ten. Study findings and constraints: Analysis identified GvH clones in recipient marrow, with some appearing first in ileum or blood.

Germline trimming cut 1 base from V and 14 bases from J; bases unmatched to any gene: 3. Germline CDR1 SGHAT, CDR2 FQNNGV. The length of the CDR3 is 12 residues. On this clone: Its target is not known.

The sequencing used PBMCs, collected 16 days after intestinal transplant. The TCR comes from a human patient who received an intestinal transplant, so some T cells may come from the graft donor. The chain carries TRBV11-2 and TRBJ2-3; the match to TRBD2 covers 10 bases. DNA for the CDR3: TGTGCCAGCAGCTTAGCTAGCGGGAGTCTGTATTTT. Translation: CASSLASGSLYF.